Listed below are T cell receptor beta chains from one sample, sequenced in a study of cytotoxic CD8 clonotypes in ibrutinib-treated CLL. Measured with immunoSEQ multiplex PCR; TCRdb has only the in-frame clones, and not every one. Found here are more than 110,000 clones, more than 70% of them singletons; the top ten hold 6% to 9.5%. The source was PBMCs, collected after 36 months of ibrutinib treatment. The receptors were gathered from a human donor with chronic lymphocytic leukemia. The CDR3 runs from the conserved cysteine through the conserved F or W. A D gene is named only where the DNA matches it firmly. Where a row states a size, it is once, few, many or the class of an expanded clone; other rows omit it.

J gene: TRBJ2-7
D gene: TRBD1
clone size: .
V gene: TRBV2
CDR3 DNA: TGTGCCAGCAGTCCGGGACAGGGAGTCTCCGAGCAGTACTTC
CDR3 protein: CASSPGQGVSEQYF

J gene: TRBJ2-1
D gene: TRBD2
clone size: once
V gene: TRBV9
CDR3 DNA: TGTGCCAGCAGCGTAGCAGCGGGAGGGCCGCCCCTCTACAATGAGCAGTTCTTC
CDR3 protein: CASSVAAGGPPLYNEQFF

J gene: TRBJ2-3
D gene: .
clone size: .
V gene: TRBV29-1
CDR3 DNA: TGCAGCGTTAAAAAACGGATGGAAGATACGCAGTATTTT
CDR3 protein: CSVKKRMEDTQYF

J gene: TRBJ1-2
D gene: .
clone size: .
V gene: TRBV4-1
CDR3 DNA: TGCGCCAGCAGCCAAGACTTACGAGCCGCTGGCTACACCTTC
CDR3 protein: CASSQDLRAAGYTF

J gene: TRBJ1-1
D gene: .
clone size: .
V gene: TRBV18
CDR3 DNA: TGTGCCAGCCATCAGGGACTGGGGAACACTGAAGCTTTCTTT
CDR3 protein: CASHQGLGNTEAFF

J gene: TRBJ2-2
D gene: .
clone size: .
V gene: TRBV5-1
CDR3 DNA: TGCGCCAGCAGCCTGCCAGGGCAGCTCGGGGAGCTGTTTTTT
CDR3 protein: CASSLPGQLGELFF

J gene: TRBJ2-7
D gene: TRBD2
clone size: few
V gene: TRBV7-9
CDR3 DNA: TGTGCCAGCAGAGAGAGGCCGGGAGGGCCCTCGGCCGAGCAGTACTTC
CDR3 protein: CASRERPGGPSAEQYF

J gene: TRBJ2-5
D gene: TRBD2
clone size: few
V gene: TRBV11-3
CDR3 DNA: TGTGCCAGCAGCTTAGGGGAACTAGCGGGCCAGAACCAAGAGACCCAGTACTTC
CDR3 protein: CASSLGELAGQNQETQYF

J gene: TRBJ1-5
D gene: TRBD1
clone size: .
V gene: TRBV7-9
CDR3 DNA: TGTGCCAGCAGCCGTGGGACAGCTTATAATCAGCCCCAGCATTTT
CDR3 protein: CASSRGTAYNQPQHF

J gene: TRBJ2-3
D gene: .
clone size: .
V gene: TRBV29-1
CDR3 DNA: TGCAGCGTTTCCCAGGGTTTCATCACAGATACGCAGTATTTT
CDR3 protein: CSVSQGFITDTQYF

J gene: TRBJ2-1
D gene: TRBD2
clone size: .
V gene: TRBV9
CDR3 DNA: TGTGCCAGCAGCACCCGACTAGCCGGGGAGCAGTTCTTC
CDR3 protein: CASSTRLAGEQFF

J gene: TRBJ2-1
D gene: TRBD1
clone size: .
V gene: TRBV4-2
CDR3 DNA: TGTGCCAGCAGCCAAGACGCCCAACGGACAGGACAGGGTGAGCAGTTCTTC
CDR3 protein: CASSQDAQRTGQGEQFF

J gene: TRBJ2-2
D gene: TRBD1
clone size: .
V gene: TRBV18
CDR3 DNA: TGTGCCAGCTCACCACAGGGGGCCGGAACGGGAACCGGGGAGCTGTTTTTT
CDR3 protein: CASSPQGAGTGTGELFF

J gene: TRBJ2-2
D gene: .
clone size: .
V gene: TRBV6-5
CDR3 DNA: TGTGCCAGCAGTCGGCATCCCGAACAGGGTAGGGAGCTGTTTTTT
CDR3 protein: CASSRHPEQGRELFF

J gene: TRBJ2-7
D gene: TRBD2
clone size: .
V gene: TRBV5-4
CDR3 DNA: TGTGCCAGCAGCCCCGGGACTACAAGCTCCTACGAGCAGTACTTC
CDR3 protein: CASSPGTTSSYEQYF

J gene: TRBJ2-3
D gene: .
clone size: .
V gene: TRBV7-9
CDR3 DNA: TGTGCCAGCAGCCGGAGCACAGATACGCAGTATTTT
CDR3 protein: CASSRSTDTQYF

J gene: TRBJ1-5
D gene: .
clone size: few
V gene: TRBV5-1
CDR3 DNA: TGCGCCAGCAGCTTGGAAGGAGAGGGCTTTCAGCCCCAGCATTTT
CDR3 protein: CASSLEGEGFQPQHF

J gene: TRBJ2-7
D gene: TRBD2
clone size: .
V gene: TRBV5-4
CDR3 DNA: TGTGCCAGCAGCTTGAGATTAGCGGGAGGCTACGAGCAGTACTTC
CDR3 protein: CASSLRLAGGYEQYF

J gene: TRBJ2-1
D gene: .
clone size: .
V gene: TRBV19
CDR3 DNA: TGTGCCAGTAGTATAGCCCGGGACTACAGGGGGGAGCAGTTCTTC
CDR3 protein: CASSIARDYRGEQFF

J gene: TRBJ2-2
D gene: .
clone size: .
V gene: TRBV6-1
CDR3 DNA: TGTGCCAGCAGTGTTGGGACGCTCGACACCGGGGAGCTGTTTTTT
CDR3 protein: CASSVGTLDTGELFF

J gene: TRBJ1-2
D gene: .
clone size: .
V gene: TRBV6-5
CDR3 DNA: TGTGCCAGCAGTTACAATACGGGCCAAGGGGGCTACACCTTC
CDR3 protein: CASSYNTGQGGYTF

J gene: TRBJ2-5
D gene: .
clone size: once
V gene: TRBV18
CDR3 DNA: TGTGCCAGCTCACTCCGACTCCAAGAGACCCAGTACTTC
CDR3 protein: CASSLRLQETQYF

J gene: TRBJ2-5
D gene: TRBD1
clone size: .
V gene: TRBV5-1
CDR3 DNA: TGCGCCAGCAAAATATCGGGACAGCAAGAGACCCAGTACTTC
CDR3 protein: CASKISGQQETQYF

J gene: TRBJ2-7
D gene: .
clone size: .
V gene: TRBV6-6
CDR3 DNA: TGTGCCAGCAGCCTGGGACCAGCCTACGAGCAGTACTTC
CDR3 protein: CASSLGPAYEQYF

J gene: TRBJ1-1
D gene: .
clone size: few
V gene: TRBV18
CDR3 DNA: TGTGCCAGCTCACCATACGCAGAATACACTGAAGCTTTCTTT
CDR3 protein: CASSPYAEYTEAFF

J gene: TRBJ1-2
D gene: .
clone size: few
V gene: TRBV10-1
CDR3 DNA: TGCGCCAGCAGTGAGGGGGTAAGAGATCCTAATGGCTACACCTTC
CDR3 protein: CASSEGVRDPNGYTF